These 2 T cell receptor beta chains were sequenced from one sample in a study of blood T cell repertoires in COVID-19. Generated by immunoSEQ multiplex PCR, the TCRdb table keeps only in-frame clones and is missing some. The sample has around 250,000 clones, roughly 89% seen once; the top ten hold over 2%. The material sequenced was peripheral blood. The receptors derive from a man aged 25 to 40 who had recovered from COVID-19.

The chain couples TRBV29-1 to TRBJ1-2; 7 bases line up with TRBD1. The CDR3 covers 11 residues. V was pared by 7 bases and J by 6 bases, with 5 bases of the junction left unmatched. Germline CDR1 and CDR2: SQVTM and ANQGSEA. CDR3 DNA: TGCAGCGCCGGGACAGCTAATGGCTACACCTTC. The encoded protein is CSAGTANGYTF.

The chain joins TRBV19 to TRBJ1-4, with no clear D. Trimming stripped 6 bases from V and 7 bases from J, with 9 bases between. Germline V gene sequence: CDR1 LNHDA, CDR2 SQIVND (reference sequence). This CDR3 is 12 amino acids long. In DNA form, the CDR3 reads TGTGCCAGTAGCCCATCATTTGAAAAACTGTTTTTT. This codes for CASSPSFEKLFF. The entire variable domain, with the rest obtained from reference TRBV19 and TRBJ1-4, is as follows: DGGITQSPKYLFRKEGQNVTLSCEQNLNHDAMYWYRQDPGQGLRLIYYSQIVNDFQKGDIAEGYSVSREKKESFPLTVTSAQKNPTAFYLCASSPSFEKLFFGSGTQLSVL.